This TCR beta chain was obtained from a study of CD8+ T cells in alopecia areata. Study-level findings and limits: Both scalp clonality and the expanded CD8+ clones among the top 100 showed a significant decrease with tofacitinib.

The CDR3 consists of 14 residues. Germline V gene data show CDR1 as MNHEY and CDR2 as SVGAGI. The trim removed 6 bases at V and 3 bases at J, leaving 6 bases unmatched. Treatment denoted: oral pan-JAK inhibitor, 5-10 mg twice daily. With regard to this clone: Antigen: not known.

Reverse transcription of extracted RNA yielded cDNA, which provided the sequencing template. Generated by immunoSEQ multiplex PCR, the TCRdb table keeps only in-frame clones and is missing some. The data contain roughly 200,000 clones, around 60% of them singletons. The chain carries TRBV6-5 and TRBJ2-7, with 9 nucleotides matching TRBD2. This specimen was CD4+ T cells sorted from blood, taken at week 4, from a patient treated with tofacitinib. The TCR sequence derives from a human donor with alopecia areata. The CDR3 loop reads CASRTLAGNYEQYF. CDR3 DNA: TGTGCCAGCAGGACCCTAGCGGGGAACTACGAGCAGTACTTC.